This section outlines one TCR beta chain sequence together with its context. What it recognizes is unknown. In the library, individual cDNA molecules carried attached unique molecular identifiers. One entry per CDR3 protein results from TCRdb running MiXCR on the 5' RACE reads. The data show approximately 69,000 distinct CDR3 sequences, about 9% seen once. The length of the CDR3 is 14 residues. In germline, CDR1 is LNHDA, CDR2 SQIVND (reference sequence). With V trimmed by 8 bases and J by 5 bases, 7 bases remained unmatched. These data originate in a study of early T cells in non-severe SARS-CoV-2 infection. In the study overall: Sequencing used unsorted whole-blood bulk RNA, so chains lack pairing. Broader study findings: The matching step, a VDJdb search, favored anti-spike CD8 responses and missed private and CD4 specificities.

Specimen: whole blood. This sequence originates from an adult who was a healthcare worker with PCR-confirmed SARS-CoV-2 infection or an uninfected control (not recorded which). V and J are TRBV19 and TRBJ2-7; TRBD1 agrees at 12 bases. Written as DNA, the CDR3 is TGTGCCAGTGCCATTGGGACAGGGGGCCACGAGCAGTACTTC. This encodes CASAIGTGGHEQYF.